Listed below are T cell receptor beta chains from one sample, sequenced in a study of naive and memory T cell subsets. MiXCR, run by TCRdb on the UMI-ligation and nested PCR reads, gives a single entry per CDR3 protein. The sample shows 95,000 to 110,000 distinct CDR3 sequences, roughly 15% of them seen only once. What was sequenced was naive CD8+ T cells from blood. The source is a human donor in good health. CDR3s include the opening cysteine and the closing phenylalanine or tryptophan. Each record gives: J gene, D gene, V gene, clone size, CDR3 protein, CDR3 DNA. The D gene is left open where the match is weak. Expanded clones get a size class; other rows say once, few or many, or leave the size out.

>TRBJ2-1|NA|TRBV27|few
CASSLLQVHNEQFF
TGTGCCAGCAGTTTATTACAGGTGCACAATGAGCAGTTCTTC
>TRBJ2-3|NA|TRBV6-1|few
CASSDFDTQYF
TGTGCCAGCAGTGATTTCGATACGCAGTATTTT
>TRBJ2-3|TRBD2|TRBV7-8|NA
CASSLETSSTDTQYF
TGTGCCAGCAGCTTAGAGACTAGCAGCACAGATACGCAGTATTTT
>TRBJ2-1|NA|TRBV9|many
CASSDSYNEQFF
TGTGCCAGCAGCGACTCCTACAATGAGCAGTTCTTC
>TRBJ2-7|NA|TRBV2|few
CASSIGVSYEQYF
TGTGCCAGCAGCATAGGGGTTAGCTACGAGCAGTACTTC
>TRBJ1-1|NA|TRBV7-2|NA
CASTHTSRGTEAFF
TGTGCCAGCACCCACACGAGTCGGGGGACTGAAGCTTTCTTT
>TRBJ2-7|NA|TRBV27|many
CASSFRGGEQYF
TGTGCCAGCAGTTTTCGGGGAGGCGAGCAGTACTTC
>TRBJ2-1|NA|TRBV4-2|few
CASSQEGGDLYNEQFF
TGTGCCAGCAGCCAAGAAGGGGGGGACTTATACAATGAGCAGTTCTTC
>TRBJ2-1|NA|TRBV11-2|NA
CASSTYGLAYNEQFF
TGTGCCAGCAGCACCTATGGCCTAGCCTACAATGAGCAGTTCTTC
>TRBJ2-7|NA|TRBV4-3|NA
CASSQRYAPRYYEQYF
TGCGCCAGCAGCCAAAGGTATGCGCCGCGTTACTACGAGCAGTACTTC
>TRBJ2-1|NA|TRBV21-1|NA
CASSSRGRTENEQFF
TGTGCCAGCAGCTCCCGGGGAAGGACCGAGAATGAGCAGTTCTTC
>TRBJ1-1|TRBD1|TRBV7-9|NA
CASSPITGGTEAFF
TGTGCCAGCAGCCCAATTACAGGGGGCACTGAAGCTTTCTTT
>TRBJ2-2|NA|TRBV3-1|few
CASSQVSHRARSDTGELFF
TGTGCCAGCAGCCAAGTTTCTCACAGGGCCCGATCGGACACCGGGGAGCTGTTTTTT
>TRBJ2-3|NA|TRBV4-2|many
CASSQVVQTSTDTQYF
TGTGCCAGCAGCCAAGTTGTGCAGACTAGCACAGATACGCAGTATTTT
>TRBJ2-2|NA|TRBV7-9|few
CASSSTATMNTGELFF
TGTGCCAGCAGCTCGACCGCGACTATGAACACCGGGGAGCTGTTTTTT
>TRBJ2-3|TRBD2|TRBV12-3/TRBV12-4|NA
CASSGTSERTDTQYF
TGTGCCAGCAGCGGGACTAGCGAGCGCACAGATACGCAGTATTTT
>TRBJ2-7|NA|TRBV19|many
CASSPTGQPYEQYF
TGTGCCAGTAGCCCTACCGGGCAGCCCTACGAGCAGTACTTC
>TRBJ2-1|NA|TRBV4-2|few
CASSQELGNEQFF
TGTGCCAGCAGCCAAGAACTGGGTAATGAGCAGTTCTTC
>TRBJ2-7|NA|TRBV28|NA
CASSFAWSGSAEQYF
TGTGCCAGCAGTTTCGCTTGGTCGGGCAGCGCCGAGCAGTACTTC
>TRBJ1-5|NA|TRBV27|many
CASSLSGSNQPQHF
TGTGCCAGCAGTTTATCGGGTAGCAATCAGCCCCAGCATTTT
>TRBJ2-5|TRBD2|TRBV4-2|NA
CASSQEIGGGAEETQYF
TGTGCCAGCAGCCAAGAAATCGGCGGGGGGGCCGAAGAGACCCAGTACTTC
>TRBJ2-5|NA|TRBV5-4|NA
CASSPPDSQETQYF
TGTGCCAGCAGCCCACCGGACAGCCAAGAGACCCAGTACTTC
>TRBJ1-1|NA|TRBV28|many
CASMLGDAEAFF
TGTGCCAGCATGTTGGGGGACGCTGAAGCTTTCTTT
>TRBJ2-5|NA|TRBV28|NA
CASSLKESPLPLETQYF
TGTGCCAGCAGTTTAAAGGAGTCACCACTCCCATTAGAGACCCAGTACTTC
>TRBJ2-3|NA|TRBV5-6|few
CASTLPPTDTQYF
TGTGCCAGCACCCTACCTCCGACAGATACGCAGTATTTT
>TRBJ2-3|NA|TRBV12-3/TRBV12-4|NA
CASSFVGSFTDTQYF
TGTGCCAGCAGTTTCGTGGGATCTTTCACAGATACGCAGTATTTT
>TRBJ2-7|NA|TRBV5-1|few
CASSLTSKDEQYF
TGCGCCAGCAGCTTGACTAGTAAGGACGAGCAGTACTTC
>TRBJ2-7|NA|TRBV5-1|many
CASSLVGGLEQYF
TGCGCCAGCAGCTTGGTTGGGGGCCTGGAGCAGTACTTC
>TRBJ2-1|TRBD1|TRBV11-3|NA
CASSSDLGQGNEQFF
TGTGCCAGCAGCTCCGACTTGGGACAGGGCAATGAGCAGTTCTTC